What follows are 12 T cell receptor beta chains derived from one specimen sequenced in a study of Ad26.COV2.S vaccination and SARS-CoV-2 variants. Data came from immunoSEQ multiplex PCR; TCRdb stores just in-frame clones and leaves some out. Among roughly 270,000 clones listed, roughly 86% were seen once. Indicated treatment: around 19 received Ad26.COV2.S at low or high dose, single or two shots; several received placebo; per-sample allocation not given. Day 63 following the first vaccine or placebo injection was when the samples were taken. The specimen comprised peripheral blood, sampled in a trial of Ad26.COV2.S vaccine versus placebo. The receptors shown here come from a person between 18 and 59 years old who received the Ad26.COV2.S COVID-19 vaccine or a placebo.

In this sample, this clone turned up once. This chain links TRBV6-1 with TRBJ1-1; a possible D gene is TRBD1 (5 bases). The CDR3 spans 15 residues. Trimming removed 2 bases from V and 4 bases from J, with 14 bases in between. CDR1 MNHNS and CDR2 SASEGT come from the germline V gene. CDR3 nucleotides: TGTGCCAGCAGTGAAAGGGCAGGGTATGGCACTGAAGCTTTCTTT. Protein: CASSERAGYGTEAFF.

The V and J genes are TRBV7-9 and TRBJ1-2; D gene ambiguous. CDR3 length: 14 residues. The germline gives CDR1 SEHNR, CDR2 FQNEAQ (reference sequence). V was clipped by 1 base and J by 8 bases, with 14 bases between them. CDR3 bases: TGTGCCAGCAGCTTAGATAGGAGGGTCGGAGGCTACACCTTC. Protein: CASSLDRRVGGYTF.

This chain connects TRBV19 to TRBJ2-5; TRBD1 might be the D (6 bases). V gave up 5 bases and J gave up 10 bases, with 14 bases separating them. Germline CDR1 LNHDA, CDR2 SQIVND (reference sequence). CDR3 length: 12 amino acids. The chain's CDR3 is CASSAIQGHQYF. The CDR3 region has the DNA TGTGCCAGTAGTGCCATTCAGGGGCACCAGTACTTC.

The rearrangement links TRBV7-6 to TRBJ1-2; maybe TRBD1 (6 bases). The CDR3 extends over 16 amino acids. The germline V and J ends were trimmed by 5 bases and 6 bases, with 22 bases remaining between them. Germline CDR1 SGHVS, CDR2 FNYEAQ. Here the CDR3 DNA reads TGTGCCAGCAGCACCACTGGGGGGGCGCCCCGAGATGGCTACACCTTC. This translates into CASSTTGGAPRDGYTF. The full variable domain, completed using reference TRBV7-6 and TRBJ1-2, is GAGVSQSPRYKVTKRGQDVALRCDPISGHVSLYWYRQALGQGPEFLTYFNYEAQQDKSGLPNDRFSAERPEGSISTLTIQRTEQRDSAMYRCASSTTGGAPRDGYTFGSGTRLTVV.

The chain carries TRBV28 and TRBJ2-1; 7 bases line up with TRBD1. Germline V gene lookup returns CDR1 MDHEN and CDR2 SYDVKM. The V segment lost 5 bases and the J segment 5 bases; nucleotides outside the gene matches: 18. This CDR3 region has 18 residues. The CDR3 loop reads CASSAVTGASPVHNEQFF. The CDR3 nucleotides read TGTGCCAGCAGTGCTGTAACAGGGGCCAGCCCGGTACACAATGAGCAGTTCTTC.

The J gene is TRBJ1-2, the V gene TRBV5-1; TRBD1 might be the D (5 bases). Germline loops: CDR1 SGHRS, CDR2 YFSETQ. CDR3 size: 14 residues. The ends were cut back, 5 bases at V and 0 bases at J, with 11 bases in the middle. CDR3 DNA sequence: TGCGCCAGCAGTTCCGGGACCGCTAACTATGGCTACACCTTC. It specifies CASSSGTANYGYTF.

The chain has TRBV5-4 and TRBJ2-1; D is unresolved. Trimming stripped 3 bases from V and 10 bases from J, with 11 bases between. Germline V lookup: CDR1 SGHNT, CDR2 YYREEE (reference sequence). The CDR3 loop spans 12 amino acids. The chain's CDR3 is CASSWAGQEQFF. The CDR3 nucleotides read TGTGCCAGCAGCTGGGCCGGGCAGGAGCAGTTCTTC.

This clone was seen once. The chain links TRBV7-9 to TRBJ2-7; D unclear. Germline V gene data show CDR1 as SEHNR and CDR2 as FQNEAQ (reference sequence). The CDR3 covers 13 residues. The V and J ends lost 10 bases and 0 bases respectively, with 13 bases between them. DNA of the CDR3: TGTGCCACCCTCCCCCCGAACTCCTACGAGCAGTACTTC. It specifies CATLPPNSYEQYF.

V gene TRBV13 combines with J gene TRBJ2-1; 13 nucleotides align to TRBD2. The junction had 7 bases not matched to a gene; V was cut back by 6 bases and J by 8 bases. This CDR3 spans 15 amino acids. The germline gives CDR1 PRHDT, CDR2 FYEKMQ (reference sequence). As DNA, the CDR3 is TGTGCCAGCAGGCCCGGGACTAGCGGGAAGGATGAGCAGTTCTTC. This encodes CASRPGTSGKDEQFF.

The V call is TRBV3-1 (or the pseudogene TRBV3-2), the J call TRBJ1-2; 9 positions match TRBD1. CDR3 length equals 17 residues. The V gene end was trimmed by 5 bases and the J gene end by 6 bases; junction bases not matched to a gene: 16. The germline gives CDR1 LGHDT, CDR2 YNNKEL (reference sequence). This chain's CDR3 is CASSYIKPDRGYNGYTF. CDR3 sequence (DNA): TGTGCCAGCAGCTACATAAAACCCGACAGGGGGTATAATGGCTACACCTTC.

V and J are TRBV4-3 and TRBJ2-6; D uncertain. Germline loops: CDR1 LGHNA, CDR2 YSLEER. V was cut by 2 bases and J by 0 bases, with 5 bases left in between. This CDR3 contains 15 residues. The CDR3 here is CASSQLDSGANVLTF. The CDR3 DNA sequence: TGCGCCAGCAGCCAACTGGACTCTGGGGCCAACGTCCTGACTTTC.

The rearrangement uses TRBV9 and TRBJ1-4; D remains ambiguous. V lost 1 base, J lost 3 bases, and 10 bases lay in between. Germline CDR1 reads SGDLS; CDR2 reads YYNGEE. The CDR3 length is 15 residues. For the CDR3, the DNA is TGTGCCAGCAGCGTAAGGCAGGCGGCTAATGAAAAACTGTTTTTT. It translates to CASSVRQAANEKLFF.